These 29 T cell receptor beta chains were all obtained from the same sample, sequenced in a study of T cell responses to AZD1222 COVID-19 vaccine. Clones were sequenced by immunoSEQ multiplex PCR, and TCRdb holds only the in-frame ones, with some missing. This table has approximately 80,000 clones, more than 70% appearing once. This specimen consisted of peripheral blood, obtained on day 0 of AZD1222 vaccination. The receptors stem from an adult in good health.

The chain is built from TRBV2 and TRBJ1-3; D is ambiguous. The CDR3 totals 12 residues. Trimming took 6 bases from V and 0 from J, leaving 3 bases between them. The germline CDR1 and CDR2 sequences are SNHLY and FYNNEI. This CDR3 is CASRNSGNTIYF. The CDR3 region has the DNA TGTGCCAGCAGGAACTCTGGAAACACCATATATTTT.

This clone was detected only a few times. J is TRBJ2-7 and V is TRBV5-1, with D perhaps matching TRBD2 (7 bases). The V and J ends lost 0 bases and 4 bases respectively, with 20 bases between them. CDR1 and CDR2 (germline): SGHRS, YFSETQ. This CDR3 has 17 amino acids. CDR3 region: CASSLELGGGTIYEQYF. The CDR3 bases are TGCGCCAGCAGCTTGGAGCTAGGGGGAGGGACTATTTACGAGCAGTACTTC.

J is TRBJ2-5 and V is TRBV11-2, with D perhaps TRBD1 (7 bases). In germline, CDR1 is SGHAT, CDR2 FQNNGV. The CDR3 is 14 amino acids. V dropped 5 bases and J dropped 4 bases, with 14 bases sitting between them. The CDR3 here is CASSQGGPPETQYF. In nucleotides, the CDR3 is TGTGCCAGCAGCCAGGGGGGCCCCCCAGAGACCCAGTACTTC.

This chain connects TRBV9 to TRBJ2-1; 10 positions agree with TRBD1. CDR3 length equals 15 residues. V was pared by 3 bases and J by 1 base, with 1 base of the junction left unmatched. The germline V gene encodes CDR1 SGDLS and CDR2 YYNGEE. CDR3 DNA: TGTGCCAGCAGCGAGGGACAGGGGTCCTACAATGAGCAGTTCTTC. As protein: CASSEGQGSYNEQFF.

This clone has more than one count but fewer than ten. This chain joins TRBV27 and TRBJ2-2; TRBD1 or TRBD2 may be the D gene (6 bases each). The V and J ends lost 5 bases and 3 bases respectively, with 7 bases between them. The CDR3 has 13 residues. Looked up from germline, CDR1 is MNHEY and CDR2 is SMNVEV (reference sequence). CDR3 in amino acids: CASSRGDTGELFF. The CDR3 region has the DNA TGTGCCAGCAGTAGGGGGGACACCGGGGAGCTGTTTTTT.

The chain employs TRBV6-5 and TRBJ2-7, with TRBD1 as a possible D gene (6 bases). The CDR3 is 15 amino acids. Germline loops: CDR1 MNHEY, CDR2 SVGAGI. Trimming took 4 bases from V and 2 from J, leaving 15 bases between them. The CDR3 sequence is CASSSQGGRAYEQYF. The CDR3 nucleotides read TGTGCCAGCAGTTCACAGGGTGGTCGGGCCTACGAGCAGTACTTC.

The rearrangement joins TRBV12-3 or TRBV12-4 to TRBJ1-1; D is uncertain. The CDR3 spans 12 residues. V lost 1 base and J lost 7, with 7 bases in between. This CDR3 is CASSLGTGEAFF. The CDR3 DNA is TGTGCCAGCAGTTTAGGGACGGGTGAAGCTTTCTTT.

The chain carries TRBV27 and TRBJ2-7; D might be TRBD2 (5 bases). The CDR3 length is 13 residues. Germline V gene lookup returns CDR1 MNHEY and CDR2 SMNVEV (reference sequence). Between the trimmed V and J ends, which lost 6 bases and 2 bases, there was a span of 11 bases. DNA for the CDR3: TGTGCCAGCAGGCGGGCTCGGGCCTACGAGCAGTACTTC. Protein product: CASRRARAYEQYF.

The CDR3 sequence is CASSGKGVSYEQYF. The CDR3, as DNA: TGTGCCAGCAGCGGAAAGGGGGTCTCCTACGAGCAGTACTTC. This sequence joins TRBV5-4 and TRBJ2-7; D possibly corresponds to TRBD1 (6 bases). V lost 4 bases and J lost 0, with 11 bases in between. Germline CDR1 and CDR2: SGHNT and YYREEE (reference sequence). The CDR3 totals 14 residues.

This clone was recorded a few times. Additional DNA sequences in this sample encode the identical CDR3. The CDR3 bases are TGTGCCAGCAGCCAAGATCGCGGTCAGCCCCAGCATTTT. It codes for CASSQDRGQPQHF. V usage is TRBV3-1 (or the pseudogene TRBV3-2) and J usage is TRBJ1-5, with D unresolved. V lost 0 bases and J lost 6, with 6 bases in between. Germline V gene data show CDR1 as LGHDT and CDR2 as YNNKEL (reference sequence). The CDR3 runs 13 residues.

The V and J genes are TRBV19 and TRBJ1-1; a weak D match, TRBD1 (5 bases). V was shortened by 9 bases and J by 4 bases, with 21 bases between the two germline ends. The CDR3 is 15 residues long. Germline V lookup: CDR1 LNHDA, CDR2 SQIVND (reference sequence). In nucleotides, the CDR3 is TGTGCCAGGGGCCCAGGGAGGAGGGGTGGCACTGAAGCTTTCTTT. Residues: CARGPGRRGGTEAFF.

The chain employs TRBV2 and TRBJ2-3; TRBD2 matches at 7 bases. J was trimmed by 3 bases and V by 3 bases; bases with no gene match: 12. The CDR3 covers 17 residues. Germline V gene lookup returns CDR1 SNHLY and CDR2 FYNNEI. Here the CDR3 reads CASSDPLGGGPTDTQYF. Written as DNA, the CDR3 is TGTGCCAGCAGTGACCCCTTAGGCGGGGGACCGACAGATACGCAGTATTTT.

This CDR3 is CAVGGTTGNTIYF. The CDR3, as DNA: TGTGCCGTTGGGGGGACCACTGGAAACACCATATATTTT. This chain uses TRBV2 with TRBJ1-3; a weak D match, TRBD1 (5 bases). The germline V gene encodes CDR1 SNHLY and CDR2 FYNNEI. V gave up 11 bases and J gave up 2 bases, with 13 bases separating them. The CDR3 totals 13 residues.

The J gene is TRBJ1-2, the V gene TRBV7-2; no clear D. The CDR3 has 13 amino acids. Germline CDR1 and CDR2: SGHTA and FQGNSA. Trimming took off 5 bases at V and 2 bases at J, with 9 bases between the two ends. The CDR3 region has the DNA TGTGCCAGCAGCCTGGACTTAAACTATGGCTACACCTTC. Translation gives CASSLDLNYGYTF.

The rearrangement uses TRBV29-1 and TRBJ1-2, with TRBD1 matching over 10 bases. The CDR3 has 15 amino acids. The J segment lost 4 bases and the V segment lost 3 bases, leaving 8 bases of the junction unmatched. Germline-derived CDR1 and CDR2 are SQVTM and ANQGSEA. The CDR3 nucleotides are TGCAGCGTTGAGGCATTAAGGGACAGGGGCTATGGCTACACCTTC. It encodes CSVEALRDRGYGYTF.

This chain links TRBV7-2 with TRBJ1-1; no definite D call. The V end was cut by 5 bases, the J end by 1 base, with 8 bases between. In germline, CDR1 is SGHTA, CDR2 FQGNSA. The CDR3 spans 13 residues. The CDR3 protein is CASSLRGNTEAFF. CDR3 coding DNA: TGTGCCAGCAGCCTCCGGGGGAACACTGAAGCTTTCTTT. The full variable domain, with the rest looked up from reference TRBV7-2 and TRBJ1-1, is GAGVSQSPSNKVTEKGKDVELRCDPISGHTALYWYRQSLGQGLEFLIYFQGNSAPDKSGLPSDRFSAERTGGSVSTLTIQRTQQEDSAVYLCASSLRGNTEAFFGQGTRLTVV.

The CDR3 bases are TGTGCCAGCAGCTTAGAATCGCCGAACTATGGCTACACCTTC. Amino acids: CASSLESPNYGYTF. The chain uses TRBV7-9 and TRBJ1-2; D unclear. V lost 1 base to trimming and J lost 2 bases, with 8 bases between them. The CDR3 contains 14 residues. Per the germline V gene, CDR1 is SEHNR and CDR2 is FQNEAQ (reference sequence).

The chain recombines TRBV23-1 with TRBJ2-7, with D unresolved. TRBV23-1 is an ORF; its function is uncertain. This CDR3 is built from 14 residues. The V gene lost 7 bases and the J gene lost 4 bases, with 17 bases spanning the gap. The CDR3, as DNA: TGCGCCAGCACCCCAAATGGGATTAATTACGAGCAGTACTTC. It is translated as CASTPNGINYEQYF.

The genes are TRBV5-4 and TRBJ2-2, with D possibly being TRBD2 (7 bases). V lost 4 bases, J lost 5 bases, and 18 bases lay in between. The CDR3 is 16 residues long. Germline V gives CDR1 SGHNT, CDR2 YYREEE (reference sequence). CDR3 sequence reads: CASSASGGAATGELFF. CDR3 nucleotides: TGTGCCAGCAGCGCCTCGGGGGGCGCGGCGACCGGGGAGCTGTTTTTT. The variable domain in full, completed from reference TRBV5-4 and TRBJ2-2, reads ETGVTQSPTHLIKTRGQQVTLRCSSQSGHNTVSWYQQALGQGPQFIFQYYREEENGRGNFPPRFSGLQFPNYSSELNVNALELDDSALYLCASSASGGAATGELFFGEGSRLTVL.

The V gene is TRBV7-6, the J gene TRBJ2-7; tentative D call: TRBD1 (5 bases). Looked up from germline, CDR1 is SGHVS and CDR2 is FNYEAQ. This CDR3 has 15 amino acids. The germline V and J ends were trimmed by 2 bases and 1 base, with 12 bases remaining between them. CDR3 loop: CASSLRQGYSYEQYF. The CDR3 nucleotides are TGTGCCAGCAGCTTACGGCAGGGCTATTCCTACGAGCAGTACTTC.

This clone was recorded a few times. The CDR3 protein is CASSYWGLDTEAFF. The CDR3 DNA is TGTGCCAGCAGCTATTGGGGGTTGGACACTGAAGCTTTCTTT. The chain uses TRBV5-6 and TRBJ1-1; maybe TRBD1 (5 bases). This CDR3 region has 14 residues. V was cut by 3 bases and J by 3 bases, with 12 bases left in between. The germline gives CDR1 SGHDT, CDR2 YYEEEE.

For the CDR3, the DNA is TGTGCCAGCAGCTTGGTGGGGGACAGCAACACTGAAGCTTTCTTT. The encoded protein is CASSLVGDSNTEAFF. The chain couples TRBV5-4 to TRBJ1-1; 7 nucleotides line up with TRBD1. The V segment lost 0 bases and the J segment 2 bases; nucleotides outside the gene matches: 4. CDR3 size: 15 residues. The germline V gene has CDR1 SGHNT and CDR2 YYREEE (reference sequence).

CDR3 sequence: CASSPGPDDGYTF. The CDR3 region has the DNA TGTGCCAGCTCACCAGGGCCAGACGACGGCTACACCTTC. The genes are TRBV18 and TRBJ1-2; D gene uncertain. Trimming removed 2 bases at V and 8 bases at J, with 12 bases between. The CDR3 contains 13 residues. Germline V gene sequence: CDR1 KGHSH, CDR2 LQKENI.

This clone appeared a few times. V and J are TRBV2 and TRBJ2-5, with TRBD1 as a possible D gene (5 bases). The CDR3 covers 15 residues. CDR1 SNHLY and CDR2 FYNNEI come from the germline V gene. The V end lost 0 bases, the J end lost 2 bases, and 10 bases lay between the germline ends. The CDR3 DNA reads as TGTGCCAGCAGTGAAGCGCTTAGGGGTCAAGAGACCCAGTACTTC. Encoded protein: CASSEALRGQETQYF.

The chain joins TRBV6-5 to TRBJ2-2; a possible D gene is TRBD1 (5 bases). V was pared by 5 bases and J by 6 bases, with 10 bases between. The CDR3 is 13 amino acids. From germline, CDR1 is MNHEY and CDR2 SVGAGI. This CDR3 reads CASSNTGSGELFF. DNA of the CDR3: TGTGCCAGCAGTAACACAGGCTCCGGGGAGCTGTTTTTT.

The CDR3 nucleotides read TGTGCCAGCAGTTACGAACGGGTTGAAGGAGGGACCCAGTACTTC. Translating gives CASSYERVEGGTQYF. The chain employs TRBV6-6 and TRBJ2-5; perhaps TRBD2 as D (5 bases). Germline-derived CDR1 and CDR2 are MNHNY and SVGAGI (reference sequence). The length of the CDR3 is 15 residues. Between the trimmed V and J ends, which lost 2 bases and 7 bases, there was a span of 17 bases.

This sequence joins TRBV10-3 and TRBJ2-7, with TRBD2 as a possible D gene (5 bases). The CDR3 consists of 14 residues. Trimming pared 0 bases from V and 2 bases from J, leaving 8 bases between. Germline CDR1 reads ENHRY; CDR2 reads SYGVKD. The CDR3 nucleotides read TGTGCCATCAGTGAGTCCGGGGAACCCTACGAGCAGTACTTC. Its translation is CAISESGEPYEQYF.

This chain links TRBV5-6 with TRBJ2-7, with 9 bases lining up with TRBD1. J was trimmed by 4 bases and V by 1 base; bases with no gene match: 3. The germline V gene encodes CDR1 SGHDT and CDR2 YYEEEE. CDR3 length equals 14 residues. CDR3 in DNA: TGTGCCAGCAGCTTGCGGGGACAGGGTTACGAGCAGTACTTC. Translating it yields CASSLRGQGYEQYF.

The CDR3 DNA is TGCGCCAGCAGCGGGGGACTAGCGGGGGGCACAGATACGCAGTATTTT. As protein: CASSGGLAGGTDTQYF. The chain links TRBV5-1 to TRBJ2-3, with 14 bases lining up with TRBD2. There are 16 residues in the CDR3. Germline V gene data show CDR1 as SGHRS and CDR2 as YFSETQ. V dropped 4 bases and J dropped 1; count of bases not matched to a gene: 2.